The rows below give T cell receptor beta chains drawn from one sample of a study of control samples from healthy donors and cancer patients. TCRdb keeps only in-frame clones here, not all; method: immunoSEQ multiplex PCR. The specimen's table records 150,000 to 200,000 clones. Sequencing was carried out using blood. The receptors stem from a woman aged 25 to 39 in good health. Both conserved end residues are part of each CDR3. The D gene is left open where the match is weak.

-,TRBJ1-1,TRBV18,TGTGCCAGCTCACCAATTGCCCCATGGGGGTGGACTGAAGCTTTCTTT,CASSPIAPWGWTEAFF
-,TRBJ2-7,TRBV24-1,TGTGCCACCAGTGTAAGTCAATTCCCCTACGAGCAGTACTTC,CATSVSQFPYEQYF
TRBD1,TRBJ2-7,TRBV28,TGTGCCAGCGACAGGGGGGTCTACGAGCAGTACTTC,CASDRGVYEQYF
-,TRBJ1-2,TRBV7-8,TGTGCCAGCAGCTTGATTTTCGCCCGGGGCTACACCTTC,CASSLIFARGYTF
-,TRBJ2-5,TRBV7-3,TGTGCCAGCAGCTTAGGGCAGGGCCAGACCCAGTACTTC,CASSLGQGQTQYF
TRBD2,TRBJ2-5,TRBV9,TGTGCCAGCAGCGGACAACTAGCGGGGGATTGGGAGACCCAGTACTTC,CASSGQLAGDWETQYF
-,TRBJ1-5,TRBV5-6,TGTGCCAGCAGCCCTGGGGGCTCCCCTTATCAGCCCCAGCATTTT,CASSPGGSPYQPQHF
-,TRBJ1-1,TRBV5-1,TGCGCCAGCAGCTGGGGGACTATGAACACTGAAGCTTTCTTT,CASSWGTMNTEAFF
-,TRBJ2-5,TRBV5-1,TGCGCCAGCAGCCTCCCTGTGGGACCAGAGACCCAGTACTTC,CASSLPVGPETQYF
-,TRBJ1-5,TRBV12-3/TRBV12-4,TGTGCCAGCAGTTACAGAGGGGATCAGCCCCAGCATTTT,CASSYRGDQPQHF
-,TRBJ1-1,TRBV6-2/TRBV6-3,TGTGCCAGCAGTTATCTTCCGAGAAACACTGAAGCTTTCTTT,CASSYLPRNTEAFF
-,TRBJ1-5,TRBV12-3/TRBV12-4,TGTGCCAGCAGTTTTCGATCCGATCAGCCCCAGCATTTT,CASSFRSDQPQHF
-,TRBJ1-1,TRBV12-3/TRBV12-4,TGTGCCAGCAGTTTAGGTGCTGAGGGTGAAGCTTTCTTT,CASSLGAEGEAFF
TRBD1,TRBJ1-1,TRBV27,TGTGCCAGCAGGGTGGGACAGGGATGGACTGAAGCTTTCTTT,CASRVGQGWTEAFF
-,TRBJ2-7,TRBV2,TGTGCCAGCCGTGATTACTCTGTTGCGGACTCCTACGAGCAGTACTTC,CASRDYSVADSYEQYF
TRBD1,TRBJ1-2,TRBV6-5,TGTGCCAGCAGCTCCGGACAGGGGAACTATTATGGCTACACCTTC,CASSSGQGNYYGYTF
-,TRBJ2-2,TRBV9,TGTGCCAGCAGTTATGCCAGTACCGGGGAGCTGTTTTTT,CASSYASTGELFF
TRBD1,TRBJ1-2,TRBV7-6,TGTGCCAGCAGCCTACGGACAGGGGCTAACTATGGCTACACCTTC,CASSLRTGANYGYTF
TRBD1,TRBJ1-4,TRBV7-9,TGTGCCAGCAGCATGACAGGGTTTAATGAAAAACTGTTTTTT,CASSMTGFNEKLFF
-,TRBJ2-2,TRBV24-1,TGTGCCACCAGTGATTTACACACCGGGGAGCTGTTTTTT,CATSDLHTGELFF
-,TRBJ1-4,TRBV5-4,TGTGCCAGCAGCTTGTGGGGGGGCCCACGGAATGAAAAACTGTTTTTT,CASSLWGGPRNEKLFF
-,TRBJ2-1,TRBV27,TGTGCCAGCAGTTTAGACCGGGACTCCCTTGACAATGAGCAGTTCTTC,CASSLDRDSLDNEQFF
-,TRBJ1-6,TRBV4-2,TGTGCCAGCAGCCAAGATATCACCAGGAGCTCCTATAATTCACCCCTCCACTTT,CASSQDITRSSYNSPLHF
-,TRBJ1-2,TRBV28,TGTGCCAGCAATTATCAGGGGCGAGGCTACACCTTC,CASNYQGRGYTF
-,TRBJ2-3,TRBV5-6,TGTGCCAGCAGCCTTCCTTTGGACGGGACAGATACGCAGTATTTT,CASSLPLDGTDTQYF
TRBD1,TRBJ1-4,TRBV2,TGTGCCAGCAGGGCGGGACAGGGGATCGAAAAACTGTTTTTT,CASRAGQGIEKLFF